The 14 T cell receptor beta chains below come from one sample, sequenced in a study of technical replicates of blood from several donors. Sequencing was performed with immunoSEQ multiplex PCR; in TCRdb, only in-frame clones are kept and a portion is missing. The sample has around 90,000 clones; 85% to 95% are singletons. Sequences were obtained from T cells isolated from PBMCs. The receptors come from a human donor in good health.

This sequence joins TRBV9 and TRBJ2-4; no definite D call. V lost 4 bases to trimming and J lost 7 bases, with 18 bases between them. There are 15 residues in the CDR3. Germline assignment: CDR1 SGDLS and CDR2 YYNGEE. CDR3: CASSRGTALENIQYF. CDR3 bases: TGTGCCAGCAGCCGCGGCACGGCCCTGGAGAACATTCAGTACTTC.

The gene calls are TRBV4-3 and TRBJ1-4; 7 bases fit TRBD1. The CDR3 is 15 residues long. V dropped 2 bases and J dropped 4; count of bases not matched to a gene: 4. The V gene's germline CDR1 is LGHNA and CDR2 YSLEER. The CDR3 region is CASSQLRQGNEKLFF. The CDR3 DNA follows: TGCGCCAGCAGCCAACTAAGACAGGGTAATGAAAAACTGTTTTTT.

The J gene is TRBJ2-7, the V gene TRBV5-6; the D is unclear. V was cut by 5 bases and J by 4 bases, with 10 bases left in between. CDR1 SGHDT and CDR2 YYEEEE come from the germline V gene. This CDR3 has 12 residues. This chain's CDR3 is CASSYTTYEQYF. CDR3 nucleotide sequence: TGTGCCAGCAGTTATACCACATACGAGCAGTACTTC. Full variable domain (missing parts from reference TRBV5-6 and TRBJ2-7): DAGVTQSPTHLIKTRGQQVTLRCSPKSGHDTVSWYQQALGQGPQFIFQYYEEEERQRGNFPDRFSGHQFPNYSSELNVNALLLGDSALYLCASSYTTYEQYFGPGTRLTVT.

The J gene is TRBJ2-1, the V gene TRBV13; TRBD1 aligns across 8 bases. After removal of 3 bases from V and 5 bases from J, the junction contained 9 bases not matched to a gene. CDR1 PRHDT and CDR2 FYEKMQ come from the germline V gene (reference sequence). The CDR3 has 16 residues. CDR3 residues: CASSFLSDRAHNEQFF. The CDR3, as DNA: TGTGCCAGCAGCTTCCTATCGGACAGGGCCCACAATGAGCAGTTCTTC.

This chain connects TRBV6-6 to TRBJ1-5; TRBD1 agrees at 9 bases. Trimming took 5 bases from V and 6 from J; bases not matched to a gene: 5. This CDR3 is 14 amino acids long. Germline CDR1 MNHNY, CDR2 SVGAGI (reference sequence). CDR3 region: CASSPTGGAQPQHF. The CDR3 DNA sequence: TGTGCCAGCAGTCCGACAGGGGGTGCTCAGCCCCAGCATTTT.

The J gene is TRBJ1-3, the V gene TRBV5-4; a weak D match, TRBD1 (6 bases). Trimming removed 4 bases at V and 3 bases at J, with 11 bases between. The germline V gene has CDR1 SGHNT and CDR2 YYREEE (reference sequence). The CDR3 runs 14 residues. CDR3 amino acids: CASSLQGDGNTIYF. CDR3 coding DNA: TGTGCCAGCAGCCTACAGGGTGATGGAAACACCATATATTTT.

CDR3 nucleotides: TGCAGCATCTACGGAGAAGAGACCCAGTACTTC. This gives the protein CSIYGEETQYF. This chain joins TRBV29-1 and TRBJ2-5; D is unresolved. CDR3 length: 11 residues. Germline V gene lookup returns CDR1 SQVTM and CDR2 ANQGSEA. With 8 bases removed from V and 3 bases from J, the gap between germline ends came to 10 bases.

The genes are TRBV9 and TRBJ2-2; no reliable D call. V dropped 2 bases and J dropped 3 bases, with 8 bases sitting between them. Germline CDR1 SGDLS, CDR2 YYNGEE. This CDR3 has 14 amino acids. The DNA of the CDR3 is TGTGCCAGCAGCGTCGGGTTATACACCGGGGAGCTGTTTTTT. This gives the protein CASSVGLYTGELFF.

The rearrangement links TRBV30 to TRBJ2-2; 8 bases agree with TRBD1. This CDR3 spans 15 amino acids. The junction had 9 bases not matched to a gene; V was cut back by 5 bases and J by 4 bases. Germline V gene lookup returns CDR1 GTSNPN and CDR2 SVGIG (reference sequence). The CDR3, as DNA: TGTGCCTGGGACCGGACAGGGTTGGCCACCGGGGAGCTGTTTTTT. Its protein is CAWDRTGLATGELFF.

This clone was detected a few times. The CDR3 here is CASSPTGSGNTIYF. The CDR3 nucleotides are TGTGCCAGCTCACCAACAGGGAGTGGAAACACCATATATTTT. The chain employs TRBV18 and TRBJ1-3, with a weak D call TRBD1 (6 bases). The germline V gene has CDR1 KGHSH and CDR2 LQKENI. Trimming left V 2 bases short and J 3 bases short, with 8 bases between. This CDR3 region has 14 residues.

The DNA of the CDR3 is TGCAGCGTTTCTTCGCCAGGCTCTGGAAACACCATATATTTT. It codes for CSVSSPGSGNTIYF. This chain joins TRBV29-1 and TRBJ1-3; no clear D gene. The CDR3 has 14 residues. Germline V CDR1 and CDR2: SQVTM, ANQGSEA. The V end was cut by 5 bases, the J end by 0 bases, with 11 bases between.

The rearrangement joins TRBV7-2 to TRBJ1-2; TRBD1 is a possible D gene (6 bases). Trimming removed 3 bases from V and 4 bases from J, with 12 bases in between. Germline V gene lookup returns CDR1 SGHTA and CDR2 FQGNSA. This CDR3 has 14 residues. CDR3 region: CASSFLGAFYGYTF. DNA for the CDR3: TGTGCCAGCAGCTTCTTGGGGGCCTTCTATGGCTACACCTTC.

This sequence joins TRBV9 and TRBJ2-1, with 8 bases lining up with TRBD2. J gave up 10 bases and V 0 bases, and 9 bases lay outside the gene matches. Germline V lookup: CDR1 SGDLS, CDR2 YYNGEE. The CDR3 covers 15 residues. The DNA of the CDR3 is TGTGCCAGCAGCGTAGAGTGGGCTAGCGGGTTAGAGCAGTTCTTC. Translation gives CASSVEWASGLEQFF. The full variable domain, rest sourced from reference TRBV9 and TRBJ2-1, is DSGVTQTPKHLITATGQRVTLRCSPRSGDLSVYWYQQSLDQGLQFLIQYYNGEERAKGNILERFSAQQFPDLHSELNLSSLELGDSALYFCASSVEWASGLEQFFGPGTRLTVL.

This sequence joins TRBV5-1 and TRBJ1-2; D is perhaps TRBD1 (6 bases). Germline values: CDR1 SGHRS, CDR2 YFSETQ. V lost 3 bases and J lost 3, with 12 bases in between. The CDR3 extends over 14 amino acids. CDR3 in amino acids: CASSWVGGYYGYTF. The CDR3 DNA follows: TGCGCCAGCAGCTGGGTAGGGGGATACTATGGCTACACCTTC.